This T cell receptor beta chain was sequenced in a study of cytomegalovirus exposure and HLA in healthy donors. Study context: The 120 validation repertoires were reported in a later analysis to have been generated on the same platform as the approximately 600 first-cohort repertoires.

The roughly 120-subject validation cohort, separate from the approximately 660-subject first cohort, included the donors. Profiled with immunoSEQ multiplex PCR; TCRdb holds only in-frame clones, not every one. The sample yields 150,000 to 200,000 clones, approximately 80% seen once. With regard to this clone: Its antigen is as yet unknown.

Germline values: CDR1 SGHVS, CDR2 FNYEAQ. V lost 4 bases and J lost 2, with 15 bases in between. CDR3 length equals 16 residues. Overall study results and limits: Overall, roughly 160 TCR beta chains were annotated as cytomegalovirus-associated. According to a subsequent analysis, TCR clusters identified in the first cohort showed a tendency to co-occur across the approximately 120 validation repertoires.

The chain couples TRBV7-6 to TRBJ2-4, with D perhaps matching TRBD2 (6 bases). Material: PBMCs. The sequence derives from a man younger than 30 in good health and CMV-seropositive. CDR3 amino acids: CASSSHPRGTKNIQYF. The CDR3, as DNA: TGTGCCAGCAGCTCCCACCCGCGGGGTACCAAAAACATTCAGTACTTC.